Below, 13 T cell receptor beta chains from the same sample are listed, as sequenced in a study of cytomegalovirus exposure and HLA in healthy donors. The PCR was carried out with 60 Vbeta primers and 13 Jbeta primers. The assay was immunoSEQ multiplex PCR, and TCRdb's table has in-frame clones only and misses some. Recorded for this sample: approximately 130,000 clones. The sample taken for sequencing was PBMCs. Receptors were obtained from a woman aged 55-75 years in good health and CMV-seronegative.

CDR3 loop: CASSFNRDGELFF. The CDR3 DNA reads as TGTGCCAGCAGCTTTAACAGGGACGGGGAGCTGTTTTTT. This sequence joins TRBV27 and TRBJ2-2, with a weak D call TRBD1 (6 bases). The CDR3 totals 13 residues. Germline CDR1 MNHEY, CDR2 SMNVEV (reference sequence). Deletions cut 6 bases from V and 7 bases from J, with 12 bases between.

The chain joins TRBV5-1 to TRBJ1-2, with TRBD1 identical over 9 bases. The CDR3 is made up of 14 amino acids. Germline V lookup: CDR1 SGHRS, CDR2 YFSETQ. The V and J ends lost 3 bases and 4 bases, in that order; junction bases with no gene match: 4. The CDR3 here is CASSSTTGGYGYTF. The CDR3, as DNA: TGCGCCAGCAGCTCGACGACAGGGGGCTATGGCTACACCTTC.

The chain has TRBV6-5 and TRBJ1-5; no definite D call. This CDR3 is built from 14 residues. Germline lookup yields CDR1 MNHEY and CDR2 SVGAGI. V was pared by 6 bases and J by 3 bases, with 12 bases between. The CDR3 nucleotides are TGTGCCAGCAGCCCACGGGATAACAATCAGCCCCAGCATTTT. It translates to CASSPRDNNQPQHF.

V and J are TRBV6-5 and TRBJ2-7, with a weak D call TRBD1 (5 bases). Trimming shortened V by 4 bases and J by 2 bases, and 12 bases separated the two germline ends. The CDR3 consists of 14 residues. CDR1 MNHEY and CDR2 SVGAGI come from the germline V gene. The CDR3 sequence: CASSLGQGPYEQYF. CDR3 sequence (DNA): TGTGCCAGCAGTTTGGGGCAGGGTCCCTACGAGCAGTACTTC.

The chain employs TRBV9 and TRBJ2-4, with 8 bases matching TRBD2. This CDR3 is 17 amino acids long. J was trimmed by 5 bases and V by 0 bases; bases with no gene match: 10. Germline V gene lookup returns CDR1 SGDLS and CDR2 YYNGEE. CDR3: CASSVAGRGPGENIQYF. DNA for the CDR3: TGTGCCAGCAGCGTAGCCGGGAGGGGACCGGGGGAAAACATTCAGTACTTC.

This chain connects TRBV10-1 to TRBJ1-4; D not certain. Trimming removed 9 bases from V and 2 bases from J, with 25 bases in between. The germline CDR1 and CDR2 sequences are WNHNN and SYGVQD (reference sequence). This CDR3 comprises 18 residues. The CDR3 region has the DNA TGCGCCAGAACCTACGTCGGACCATCCCCGGGGACTAATGAAAAACTGTTTTTT. The encoded protein is CARTYVGPSPGTNEKLFF.

About this clone: Within the sample, other DNA sequences also encode this same CDR3. The CDR3: CASSVSGNEQFF. The CDR3 nucleotides read TGTGCCAGCAGTGTTTCAGGGAATGAGCAGTTCTTC. The genes are TRBV6-1 and TRBJ2-1, with a possible D match to TRBD1 (5 bases). Germline-derived CDR1 and CDR2 are MNHNS and SASEGT. V was clipped by 4 bases and J by 7 bases, with 8 bases between them. There are 12 residues in the CDR3.

The rearrangement joins TRBV5-6 to TRBJ1-3; D remains unclear. CDR1 is SGHDT and CDR2 is YYEEEE in the germline V gene. Trimming left V 3 bases short and J 0 bases short, with 7 bases between. The CDR3 spans 14 residues. The CDR3 nucleotides read TGTGCCAGCAGCTGGCGGGGCTCTGGAAACACCATATATTTT. Translating gives CASSWRGSGNTIYF.

Written as DNA, the CDR3 is TGTGCCAGCAGTTACTCACAGGGTGGGCAGCCCCAGCATTTT. Translating it yields CASSYSQGGQPQHF. This chain connects TRBV6-5 to TRBJ1-5; possibly TRBD1 for D (6 bases). The CDR3 is 14 amino acids. The germline CDR1 and CDR2 sequences are MNHEY and SVGAGI. V lost 0 bases to trimming and J lost 7 bases, with 10 bases between them.

About this clone: Different DNA sequences within this sample yield the same CDR3. V and J are TRBV6-1 and TRBJ1-4; 11 bases map to TRBD1. The CDR3 contains 13 residues. Germline CDR1 reads MNHNS; CDR2 reads SASEGT. V lost 6 bases, J lost 7 bases, and 1 base stayed unmatched. The CDR3: CASRGTGGEKLFF. CDR3 bases: TGTGCCAGCAGAGGGACAGGGGGTGAAAAACTGTTTTTT.

The chain couples TRBV7-2 to TRBJ1-3; tentatively, D is TRBD1 (5 bases). The CDR3 length is 15 residues. V was pared by 2 bases and J by 0 bases, with 8 bases between. Germline CDR1 is SGHTA and CDR2 is FQGNSA. The CDR3 DNA follows: TGTGCCAGCAGCTTAACAGGACGCTCTGGAAACACCATATATTTT. It specifies CASSLTGRSGNTIYF.

This chain joins TRBV19 and TRBJ1-5; D unclear. V was clipped by 1 base and J by 0 bases, with 7 bases between them. Germline V gives CDR1 LNHDA, CDR2 SQIVND (reference sequence). The CDR3 extends over 15 amino acids. The chain's CDR3 is CASSIVQNSNQPQHF. In DNA, the CDR3 is TGTGCCAGTAGTATAGTTCAGAATAGCAATCAGCCCCAGCATTTT.

The chain combines TRBV18 with TRBJ2-7; TRBD2 matches 9 bases. The J segment lost 3 bases and the V segment lost 3 bases, leaving 6 bases of the junction unmatched. CDR3 length: 15 residues. Germline V gene lookup returns CDR1 KGHSH and CDR2 LQKENI. Written as DNA, the CDR3 is TGTGCCAGCTCACCCTCTAGCGGGACTTACTACGAGCAGTACTTC. Its protein product is CASSPSSGTYYEQYF.